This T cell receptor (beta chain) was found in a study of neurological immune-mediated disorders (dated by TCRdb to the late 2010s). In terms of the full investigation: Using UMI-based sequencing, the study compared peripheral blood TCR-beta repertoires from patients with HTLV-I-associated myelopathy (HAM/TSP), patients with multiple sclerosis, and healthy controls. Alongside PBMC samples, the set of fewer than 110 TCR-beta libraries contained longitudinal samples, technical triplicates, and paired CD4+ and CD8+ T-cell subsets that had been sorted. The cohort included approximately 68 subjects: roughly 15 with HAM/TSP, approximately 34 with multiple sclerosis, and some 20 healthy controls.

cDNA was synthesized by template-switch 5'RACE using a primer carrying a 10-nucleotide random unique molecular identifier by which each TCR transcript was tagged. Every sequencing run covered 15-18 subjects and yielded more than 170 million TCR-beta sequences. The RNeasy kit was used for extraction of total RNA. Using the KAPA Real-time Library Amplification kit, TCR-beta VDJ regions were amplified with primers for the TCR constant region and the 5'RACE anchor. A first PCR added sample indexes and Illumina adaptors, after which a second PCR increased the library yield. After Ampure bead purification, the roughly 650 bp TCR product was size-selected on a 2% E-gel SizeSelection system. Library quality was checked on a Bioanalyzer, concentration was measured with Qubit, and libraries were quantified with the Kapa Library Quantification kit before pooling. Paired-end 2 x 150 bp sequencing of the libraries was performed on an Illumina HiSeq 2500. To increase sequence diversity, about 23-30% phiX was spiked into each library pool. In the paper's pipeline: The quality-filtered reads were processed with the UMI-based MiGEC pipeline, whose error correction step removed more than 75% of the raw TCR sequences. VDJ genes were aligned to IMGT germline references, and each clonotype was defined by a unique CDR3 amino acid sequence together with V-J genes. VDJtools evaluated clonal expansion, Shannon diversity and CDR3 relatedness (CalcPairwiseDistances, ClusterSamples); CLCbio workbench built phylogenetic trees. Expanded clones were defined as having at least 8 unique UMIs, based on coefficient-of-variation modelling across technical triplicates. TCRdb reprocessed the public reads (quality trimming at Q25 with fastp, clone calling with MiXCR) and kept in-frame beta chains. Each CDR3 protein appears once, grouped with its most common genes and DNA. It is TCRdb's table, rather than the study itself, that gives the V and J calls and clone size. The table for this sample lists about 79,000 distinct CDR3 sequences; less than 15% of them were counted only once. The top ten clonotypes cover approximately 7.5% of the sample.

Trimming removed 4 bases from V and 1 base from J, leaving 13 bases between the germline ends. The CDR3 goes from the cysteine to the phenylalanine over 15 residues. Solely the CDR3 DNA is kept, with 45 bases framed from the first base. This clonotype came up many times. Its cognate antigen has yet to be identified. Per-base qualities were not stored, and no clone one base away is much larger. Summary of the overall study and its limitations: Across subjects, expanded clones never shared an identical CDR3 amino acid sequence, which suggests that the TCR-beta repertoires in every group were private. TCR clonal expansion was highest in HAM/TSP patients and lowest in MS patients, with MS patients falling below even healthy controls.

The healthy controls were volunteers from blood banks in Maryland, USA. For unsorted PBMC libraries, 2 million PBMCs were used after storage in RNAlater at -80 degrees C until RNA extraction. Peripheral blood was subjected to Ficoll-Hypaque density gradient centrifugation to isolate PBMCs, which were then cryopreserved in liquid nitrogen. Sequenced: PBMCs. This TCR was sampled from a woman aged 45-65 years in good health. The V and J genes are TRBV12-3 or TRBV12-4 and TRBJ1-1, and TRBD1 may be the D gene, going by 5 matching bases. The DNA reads TGTGCCAGCAGTTCCTCAGGGAGGGGGAACACTGAAGCTTTCTTT. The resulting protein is CASSSSGRGNTEAFF.